This TCR beta chain was recorded in a study of CD8 T cells in Susac syndrome. The CDR3 sequence is 14 residues long. Germline assignment: CDR1 SQVTM and CDR2 ANQGSEA. Between the trimmed V and J ends, which lost 5 bases and 1 base, there was a span of 14 bases. Random hexamers primed reverse transcription of about 0.5 to 1 ug RNA. Across 54 Vbeta and 13 Jbeta, immunoSEQ multiplex PCR amplified TCR beta CDR3. TCRdb re-called the immunoSEQ multiplex PCR reads with MiXCR, one entry per CDR3 protein. The sample lists 100,000 to 150,000 distinct CDR3 sequences, around 92% occurring once. Treatment-naive patients with stable or active relapsing-remitting disease served as multiple sclerosis controls.

This sequence was found in a human donor with multiple sclerosis. The genes are TRBV29-1 and TRBJ1-1; possible D gene TRBD1, 6 bases. Input material: CD4+ T cells from PBMCs. The chain's CDR3 is CSVSPGHQNTEAFF. DNA of the CDR3: TGCAGCGTTTCTCCGGGACATCAGAACACTGAAGCTTTCTTT.